Below are 11 T cell receptor beta chains sequenced from a single sample in a study of cytomegalovirus exposure and HLA in healthy donors (dated by TCRdb to the late 2010s). The library was produced with the immunoSEQ multiplex PCR assay. The multiplex PCR relied on a mix of 60 forward primers for TCR Vbeta segments and 13 reverse primers for TCR Jbeta segments. The immuneACCESS repertoire file appears here via TCRdb, limited to in-frame rearrangements. These files lack a portion of the clones; in checked studies, under half of the deficit traces to unresolved V genes, and the cause of the others is not known. This sample comprises approximately 91,000 clones, 69% of them detected only once. The ten largest clones add up to about 1.3% of the sample. The sample taken for sequencing was PBMCs. The receptors here all came from a female donor in good health and CMV-seronegative.

V is TRBV6-4 and J is TRBJ1-5; D unclear. Germline V lookup: CDR1 MRHNA, CDR2 SNTAGT. The CDR3 loop spans 15 amino acids. V was pared by 5 bases and J by 6 bases, with 17 bases between. The CDR3 DNA sequence: TGTGCCAGCAGTCCTGAGGGTACCGTGTTTCAGCCCCAGCATTTT. Translating gives CASSPEGTVFQPQHF.

The table lists this clone with a count of one. V is TRBV7-9 and J is TRBJ1-2; tentative D call: TRBD1 (6 bases). The CDR3 has 14 residues. In germline, CDR1 is SEHNR, CDR2 FQNEAQ (reference sequence). V gave up 0 bases and J gave up 8 bases, with 13 bases separating them. The DNA for the CDR3 is TGTGCCAGCAGCTTAGCGCTGGCAGGGGAGGGCTACACCTTC. This translates into CASSLALAGEGYTF.

The chain combines TRBV5-6 with TRBJ2-3; D is unclear. V shed 0 bases and J shed 4 bases, with 12 bases lying between them. Germline CDR1 reads SGHDT; CDR2 reads YYEEEE. This CDR3 is 15 amino acids long. The CDR3 region is CASSLATATADTQYF. The CDR3 coding sequence is TGTGCCAGCAGCTTGGCCACAGCAACGGCAGATACGCAGTATTTT.

The chain carries TRBV6-5 and TRBJ2-7; TRBD2 aligns across 9 bases. The germline V gene has CDR1 MNHEY and CDR2 SVGAGI. The CDR3 length is 15 residues. J lost 7 bases, V lost 7 bases, and 14 bases had no gene match. In DNA, the CDR3 is TGTGCCAGCAAAAACCCCTCTAGCGGGATAAGGGAGCAGTACTTC. This sequence encodes CASKNPSSGIREQYF.

The chain combines TRBV7-2 with TRBJ2-3; 7 bases agree with TRBD1. The CDR3 is 14 amino acids. V lost 5 bases, J lost 1 base, and 3 bases stayed unmatched. Germline V gene lookup returns CDR1 SGHTA and CDR2 FQGNSA. The CDR3: CASSRDSRTDTQYF. CDR3 DNA sequence: TGTGCCAGCAGCAGGGACAGTCGCACAGATACGCAGTATTTT.

The chain combines TRBV29-1 with TRBJ2-2; D possibly corresponds to TRBD2 (5 bases). Germline assignment: CDR1 SQVTM and CDR2 ANQGSEA. The CDR3 length is 12 residues. Trimming removed 8 bases at V and 5 bases at J, with 12 bases between. The CDR3 spells CSTHEGTGELFF. Here the CDR3 DNA reads TGCAGCACCCATGAGGGAACCGGGGAGCTGTTTTTT.

The chain carries TRBV27 and TRBJ1-5, with D possibly TRBD1 on 6 matching bases. The CDR3 extends over 16 amino acids. CDR1 is MNHEY and CDR2 is SMNVEV in the germline V gene (reference sequence). The V and J ends lost 1 base and 6 bases respectively, with 16 bases between them. CDR3 region: CASSLFGGGVGQPQHF. The CDR3 DNA follows: TGTGCCAGCAGTTTATTTGGGGGCGGAGTAGGTCAGCCCCAGCATTTT.

The chain couples TRBV6-1 to TRBJ2-6, with a possible D match to TRBD1 (5 bases). The germline V and J ends were trimmed by 6 bases and 1 base, with 10 bases remaining between them. Germline CDR1 MNHNS, CDR2 SASEGT. The CDR3 is 15 residues long. As DNA, the CDR3 is TGTGCCAGCAGACTGACAGTATCTGGGGCCAACGTCCTGACTTTC. Amino acid sequence: CASRLTVSGANVLTF.

The chain carries TRBV27 and TRBJ2-3; D remains unclear. V shed 8 bases and J shed 7 bases, with 22 bases lying between them. The CDR3 is made up of 15 amino acids. Germline lookup yields CDR1 MNHEY and CDR2 SMNVEV (reference sequence). CDR3 loop: CASAPVLAVVYTQYF. CDR3 in DNA: TGTGCCAGCGCCCCGGTGTTAGCAGTAGTGTATACGCAGTATTTT.

This rearrangement joins TRBV21-1 to TRBJ2-1; the table assigns TRBD1, which was not confirmed against the DNA. TRBV21-1 represents a pseudogene. The CDR3 contains 13 residues. The CDR3 coding sequence is TGTGCTGCAGGGGGGCCCCTCTACAATGAGCAGTTCTTC. Its protein is CAAGGPLYNEQFF.

This sequence joins TRBV13 and TRBJ2-4, with a tentative D call TRBD1 (7 bases). Germline V CDR1 and CDR2: PRHDT, FYEKMQ (reference sequence). V lost 4 bases to trimming and J lost 6 bases, with 13 bases between them. The CDR3 has 14 amino acids. CDR3 amino acids: CASSSRQGGNIQYF. In DNA, the CDR3 is TGTGCCAGCAGCTCCCGACAGGGAGGAAACATTCAGTACTTC.